The rows below give T cell receptor beta chains drawn from one sample of a study of identical twins. TCRdb re-derived calls from the 5' RACE reads in MiXCR, one entry per CDR3 protein. The repertoire includes about 890,000 distinct CDR3 sequences, about 12% of them detected once, and around 1.5% sits in the top ten. The same data also contributed to another study, on yellow fever vaccine responses in identical twins.

What was sequenced was PBMCs. All receptors derive from a woman between 18 and 30 years old in good health. CDR3s include the opening cysteine and the closing phenylalanine or tryptophan. Fields, in order: J gene, clone size, CDR3 length, V gene, D gene, CDR3 DNA, CDR3 protein. D genes are given only for firm matches. For some rows the clone size is stated as once, few or many, or as a class when expanded; others skip it.

>TRBJ1-4|few|14|TRBV10-1|TRBD1
TGCGCCAGCAGTGCCGGGACAGGCTCCCAAAAACTGTTTTTT
CASSAGTGSQKLFF
>TRBJ1-1|NA|14|TRBV6-5|NA
TGTGCCAGCAGTTACGGAGCAGCGAACACTGAAGCTTTCTTT
CASSYGAANTEAFF
>TRBJ2-3|NA|16|TRBV28|NA
TGTGCCAGCAGTTTAAGGGGTTCCCCTAGCACAGATACGCAGTATTTT
CASSLRGSPSTDTQYF
>TRBJ2-7|few|19|TRBV6-1|TRBD2
TGTGCCAGCAGCCCCGGACTAGCGGGAACCGGTTGGAGCTCCTACGAGCAGTACTTC
CASSPGLAGTGWSSYEQYF
>TRBJ2-2|many|15|TRBV7-2|TRBD1
TGTGCCAGCAGCCCCGACAGGGGGCTCACCGGGGAGCTGTTTTTT
CASSPDRGLTGELFF
>TRBJ2-7|NA|15|TRBV28|TRBD1
TGTGCCAGCAGTTTAAGTGGACAGGGGACCTACGAGCAGTACTTC
CASSLSGQGTYEQYF
>TRBJ1-5|NA|10|TRBV6-7|NA
TGTGCCAGCAGTTATAAGCCCCAGCATTTT
CASSYKPQHF
>TRBJ1-5|many|15|TRBV19|NA
TGTGCCAGTAGTATGGGCGACCTTTGGAATCAGCCCCAGCATTTT
CASSMGDLWNQPQHF
>TRBJ1-1|few|15|TRBV2|TRBD1
TGTGCCAGCAGATCGGACAGGGTGGGGAACACTGAAGCTTTCTTT
CASRSDRVGNTEAFF
>TRBJ2-5|few|15|TRBV5-1|TRBD1
TGCGCCAGCAGCTTGGCCCAGGGGGCTAGAGAGACCCAGTACTTC
CASSLAQGARETQYF
>TRBJ1-5|many|14|TRBV12-3/TRBV12-4|TRBD1
TGTGCCAGCAGCCCAACAGGGGCTTGGCAGCCCCAGCATTTT
CASSPTGAWQPQHF
>TRBJ2-1|NA|12|TRBV7-2|NA
TGTGCCAGCAGCCGACTGGGAGGAGAGCAGTTCTTC
CASSRLGGEQFF
>TRBJ2-1|few|15|TRBV20-1|NA
TGCAGTGCTCATACATACTACAGCTCCTACAATGAGCAGTTCTTC
CSAHTYYSSYNEQFF
>TRBJ2-3|few|15|TRBV12-3/TRBV12-4|TRBD1
TGTGCCAGCAGTTTGGGGACAGGGGGCGGGGAAACGCAGTATTTT
CASSLGTGGGETQYF
>TRBJ2-5|NA|15|TRBV3-1|NA
TGTGCCAGCAGCCCTTACGGGACTCCTCAAGAGACCCAGTACTTC
CASSPYGTPQETQYF
>TRBJ1-1|few|17|TRBV5-1|NA
TGCGCCAGCAGCTTGGGGGGGCCTGGGGTGGTAAGCACTGAAGCTTTCTTT
CASSLGGPGVVSTEAFF
>TRBJ2-7|few|15|TRBV6-1|TRBD1
TGTGCCAGCAGGGGTGGGGACAGGGGTCATCTCGAGCAGTACTTC
CASRGGDRGHLEQYF
>TRBJ2-1|few|13|TRBV5-5|NA
TGTGCCAGCAGCGAATGGTGGTACAATGAGCAGTTCTTC
CASSEWWYNEQFF
>TRBJ1-4|few|13|TRBV12-3/TRBV12-4|NA
TGTGCCAGCAGTCACACAGGGACTGAAAAACTGTTTTTT
CASSHTGTEKLFF
>TRBJ2-6|few|18|TRBV5-1|NA
TGCGCCAGCAGCTTGGTGGCAGGTGACAAGCGTGGGGCCAACGTCCTGACTTTC
CASSLVAGDKRGANVLTF
>TRBJ2-1|many|15|TRBV5-1|NA
TGCGCCAGCAGGCAGTCCGGGAGCTCCTACAATGAGCAGTTCTTC
CASRQSGSSYNEQFF
>TRBJ2-4|few|15|TRBV12-3/TRBV12-4|NA
TGTGCCAGCAGTGGGGACGCCTTAGCCAAAAACATTCAGTACTTC
CASSGDALAKNIQYF
>TRBJ2-3|many|15|TRBV2|TRBD2
TGTGCCAGCAGTGACGTCGGGAGGGCCACAGATACGCAGTATTTT
CASSDVGRATDTQYF
>TRBJ1-1|many|15|TRBV29-1|TRBD1
TGCAGCGTAGAAGGGGTACAGGGGCCCAACACTGAAGCTTTCTTT
CSVEGVQGPNTEAFF
>TRBJ1-2|few|14|TRBV11-2|NA
TGTGCCAGCAGCACGGAACGGACTAACTATGGCTACACCTTC
CASSTERTNYGYTF
>TRBJ2-1|many|13|TRBV12-3/TRBV12-4|NA
TGTGCCAGCAGTCACAGGGTATCCGATCTGCAGTTCTTC
CASSHRVSDLQFF
>TRBJ2-5|NA|14|TRBV10-1|TRBD1
TGCGCCAGCAGTGGATCGACAGGGGAAGAGACCCAGTACTTC
CASSGSTGEETQYF
>TRBJ2-1|NA|15|TRBV10-3|TRBD1
TGTGCCATAAGTGACCCGGGACAGGGATACAATGAGCAGTTCTTC
CAISDPGQGYNEQFF
>TRBJ1-1|few|15|TRBV6-5|NA
TGTGCCAGCAGTTACTCTGGGGCTGGGGACACTGAAGCTTTCTTT
CASSYSGAGDTEAFF
>TRBJ2-3|few|14|TRBV12-3/TRBV12-4|NA
TGTGCCAGCAGGTTCGGACTCCCCACAGATACGCAGTATTTT
CASRFGLPTDTQYF
>TRBJ1-5|NA|14|TRBV5-1|NA
TGCGCCAGTCCTGTGGTTAGACCCAATCAGCCCCAGCATTTT
CASPVVRPNQPQHF
>TRBJ1-2|many|16|TRBV15|TRBD1
TGTGCCACCAGCGCCCGTAGTTTTCCGACAGGGCATGGCTACACCTTC
CATSARSFPTGHGYTF
>TRBJ2-7|NA|14|TRBV5-5|NA
TGTGCCAGCAGCTTTCTCGACGGAACCTACGAGCAGTACTTC
CASSFLDGTYEQYF
>TRBJ2-3|NA|13|TRBV5-6|NA
TGTGCCGAGGGGGGACTTCCCACAGATACGCAGTATTTT
CAEGGLPTDTQYF
>TRBJ2-3|few|14|TRBV2|TRBD2
TGTGCCAGCAGGGTTGCGGGAGTCACAGATACGCAGTATTTT
CASRVAGVTDTQYF
>TRBJ1-1|many|14|TRBV5-1|NA
TGCGCCAGCAGCCCGGCAGGCCAGGGAACTGAAGCTTTCTTT
CASSPAGQGTEAFF
>TRBJ2-1|few|16|TRBV5-6|TRBD2
TGTGCCAGCAGCTTGGGCGGGGGGAACGGAGGGTATGAGCAGTTCTTC
CASSLGGGNGGYEQFF
>TRBJ1-5|few|16|TRBV7-8|NA
TGTGCCAGCAGCTTAGGGTTCCAGTCCTACAATCAGCCCCAGCATTTT
CASSLGFQSYNQPQHF
>TRBJ2-1|few|10|TRBV10-1|NA
TGCGCGACTGGGGATAATGAGCAGTTCTTC
CATGDNEQFF
>TRBJ2-3|few|14|TRBV28|NA
TGTGCCAGCAGCAGCAGGGCCGGCACAGATACGCAGTATTTT
CASSSRAGTDTQYF
>TRBJ2-1|many|16|TRBV4-1|NA
TGCGCCAGCAGCCAAGGGGTGCAGGGCTCCTACAATGAGCAGTTCTTC
CASSQGVQGSYNEQFF
>TRBJ2-5|few|15|TRBV29-1|NA
TGCAGCGTTGCGTCGTCGACCGGGGTTCAAGAGACCCAGTACTTC
CSVASSTGVQETQYF
>TRBJ2-3|few|17|TRBV15|TRBD1
TGTGCCACCACCCACGATGCCGGGACAGCTAGCACAGATACGCAGTATTTT
CATTHDAGTASTDTQYF
>TRBJ2-3|few|18|TRBV1|NA
TGCACCAGCAGCCAAGATAATTTGGCTAGCGGCTTCACAGATACGCAGTATTTT
CTSSQDNLASGFTDTQYF
>TRBJ2-6|few|18|TRBV5-6|TRBD1
TGTGCCAGCAGCTCGGAAGGGACAGGGGCCTTTTGGGCCAACGTCCTGACTTTC
CASSSEGTGAFWANVLTF
>TRBJ2-7|NA|13|TRBV5-1|NA
TGCGCCAGCAGGGAGGGACAAACCTACGAGCAGTACTTC
CASREGQTYEQYF
>TRBJ1-1|NA|15|TRBV20-1|NA
TGCAGTGCTAGAGATCGGGGCAGGGACATCGGTGAAGCTTTCTTT
CSARDRGRDIGEAFF
>TRBJ1-2|NA|14|TRBV7-9|NA
TGTGCCAGCAGCTCCGGGGCAGGGTACGGGGGCTACACCTTC
CASSSGAGYGGYTF
>TRBJ2-2|few|15|TRBV5-1|NA
TGCGCCAGCAGCCCGGAACCCGCGAACACCGGGGAGCTGTTTTTT
CASSPEPANTGELFF
>TRBJ2-5|many|13|TRBV12-3/TRBV12-4|TRBD2
TGTGCCAGCAAGCCAGCGGGAGAAGAGACCCAGTACTTC
CASKPAGEETQYF
>TRBJ2-3|NA|18|TRBV12-3/TRBV12-4|NA
TGTGCCAGCAGTTTCTCGGCACTAGACAACCCCGACACAGATACGCAGTATTTT
CASSFSALDNPDTDTQYF
>TRBJ2-1|few|16|TRBV3-1|TRBD2
TGTGCCAGCAGCCCCCAGGGACTAGCGACGGCCAATGAGCAGTTCTTC
CASSPQGLATANEQFF
>TRBJ2-5|few|12|TRBV7-9|NA
TGTGCCAGCAGACGACTAGGGGAGACCCAGTACTTC
CASRRLGETQYF
>TRBJ2-7|NA|13|TRBV29-1|NA
TGCAGCGTTGATCAAGGACAAAACTACGAGCAGTACTTC
CSVDQGQNYEQYF
>TRBJ2-3|few|15|TRBV4-1|NA
TGCGCCAGCAGCCAACAGGGGGGGAGCACAGATACGCAGTATTTT
CASSQQGGSTDTQYF
>TRBJ2-5|NA|11|TRBV27|NA
TGTGCCAGCGGTGAGAAAGAGACCCAGTACTTC
CASGEKETQYF
>TRBJ2-2|NA|16|TRBV5-1|TRBD2
TGCGCCAGCAGCTTCGATCTGAGCGGGGGGTCCGGGGAGCTGTTTTTT
CASSFDLSGGSGELFF